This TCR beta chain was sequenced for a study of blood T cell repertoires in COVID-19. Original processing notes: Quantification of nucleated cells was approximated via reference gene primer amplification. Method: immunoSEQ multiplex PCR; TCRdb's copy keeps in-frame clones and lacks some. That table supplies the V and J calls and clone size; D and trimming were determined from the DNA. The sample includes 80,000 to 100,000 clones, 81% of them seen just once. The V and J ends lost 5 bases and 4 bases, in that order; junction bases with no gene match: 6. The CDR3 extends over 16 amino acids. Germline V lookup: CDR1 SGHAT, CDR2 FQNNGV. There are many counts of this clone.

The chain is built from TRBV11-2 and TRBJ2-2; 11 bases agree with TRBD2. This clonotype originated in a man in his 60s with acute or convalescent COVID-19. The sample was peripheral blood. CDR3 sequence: CASSPRLAGPTGELFF. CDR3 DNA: TGTGCCAGCAGCCCAAGACTAGCGGGACCCACCGGGGAGCTGTTTTTT.